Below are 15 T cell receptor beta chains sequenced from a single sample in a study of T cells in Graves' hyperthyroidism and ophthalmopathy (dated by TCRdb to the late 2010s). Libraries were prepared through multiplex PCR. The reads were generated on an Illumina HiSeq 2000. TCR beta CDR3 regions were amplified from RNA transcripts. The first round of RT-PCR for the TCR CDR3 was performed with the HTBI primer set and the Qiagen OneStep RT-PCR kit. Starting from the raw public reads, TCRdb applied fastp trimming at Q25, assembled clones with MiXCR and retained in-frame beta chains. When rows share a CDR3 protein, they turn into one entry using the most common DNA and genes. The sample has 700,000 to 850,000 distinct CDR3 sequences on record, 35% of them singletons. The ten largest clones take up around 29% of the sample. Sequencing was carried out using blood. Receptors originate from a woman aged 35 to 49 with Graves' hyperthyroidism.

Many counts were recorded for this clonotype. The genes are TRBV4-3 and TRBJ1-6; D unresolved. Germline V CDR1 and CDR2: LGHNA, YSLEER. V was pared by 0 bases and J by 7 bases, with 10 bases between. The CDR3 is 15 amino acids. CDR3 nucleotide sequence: TGCGCCAGCAGCCAAGATCGCGGCCTGAATTCACCCCTCCACTTT. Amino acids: CASSQDRGLNSPLHF.

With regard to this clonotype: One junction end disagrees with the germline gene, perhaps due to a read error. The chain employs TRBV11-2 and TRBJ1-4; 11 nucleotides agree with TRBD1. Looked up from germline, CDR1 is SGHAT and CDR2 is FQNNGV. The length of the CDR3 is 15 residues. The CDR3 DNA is TGTGCCGGCAGCTACCGGGGACAGGGGGGTGAAAAACTGTTTTTT. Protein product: CAGSYRGQGGEKLFF.

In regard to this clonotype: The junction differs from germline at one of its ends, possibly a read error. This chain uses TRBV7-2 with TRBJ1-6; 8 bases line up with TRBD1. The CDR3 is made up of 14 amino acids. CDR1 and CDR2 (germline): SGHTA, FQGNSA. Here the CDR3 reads CACSLTGGNSPLHF. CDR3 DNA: TGTGCCTGCAGCCTAACAGGGGGTAATTCACCCCTCCACTTT.

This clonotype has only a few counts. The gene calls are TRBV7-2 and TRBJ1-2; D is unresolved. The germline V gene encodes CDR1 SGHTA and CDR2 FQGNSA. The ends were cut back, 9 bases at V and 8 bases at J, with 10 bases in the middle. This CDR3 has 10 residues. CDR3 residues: CASTSGGYTF. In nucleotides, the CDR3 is TGTGCCAGTACCAGCGGGGGCTACACCTTC.

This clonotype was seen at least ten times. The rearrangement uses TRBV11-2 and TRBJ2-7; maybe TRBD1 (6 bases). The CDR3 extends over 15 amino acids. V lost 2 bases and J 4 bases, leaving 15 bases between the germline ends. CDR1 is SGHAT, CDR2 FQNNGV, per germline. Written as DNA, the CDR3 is TGTGCCAGCAGCTTAAGAACGACAGGCGGATACGAGCAGTACTTC. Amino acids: CASSLRTTGGYEQYF. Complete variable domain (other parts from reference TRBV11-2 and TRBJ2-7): EAGVAQSPRYKIIEKRQSVAFWCNPISGHATLYWYQQILGQGPKLLIQFQNNGVVDDSQLPKDRFSAERLKGVDSTLKIQPAKLEDSAVYLCASSLRTTGGYEQYFGPGTRLTVT.

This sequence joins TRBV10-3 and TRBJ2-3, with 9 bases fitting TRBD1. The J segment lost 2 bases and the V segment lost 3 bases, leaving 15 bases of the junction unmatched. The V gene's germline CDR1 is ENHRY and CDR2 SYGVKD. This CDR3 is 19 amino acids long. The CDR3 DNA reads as TGTGCCATCAGTGACTCAGGGACAGGGTTACATCAAGACACAGATACGCAGTATTTT. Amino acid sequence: CAISDSGTGLHQDTDTQYF.

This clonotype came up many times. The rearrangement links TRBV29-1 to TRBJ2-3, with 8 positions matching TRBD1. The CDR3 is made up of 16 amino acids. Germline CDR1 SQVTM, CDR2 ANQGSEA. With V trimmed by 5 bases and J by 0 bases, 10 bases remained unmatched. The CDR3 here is CSVNQATGGSTDTQYF. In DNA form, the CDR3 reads TGCAGCGTTAACCAGGCAACAGGGGGTAGCACAGATACGCAGTATTTT.

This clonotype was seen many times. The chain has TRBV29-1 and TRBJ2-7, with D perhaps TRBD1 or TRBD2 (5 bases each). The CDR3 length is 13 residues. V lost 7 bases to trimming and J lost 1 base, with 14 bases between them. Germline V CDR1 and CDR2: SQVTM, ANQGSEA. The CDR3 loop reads CSATGTSSYEQYF. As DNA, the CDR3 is TGCAGCGCCACCGGGACGTCTTCCTACGAGCAGTACTTC.

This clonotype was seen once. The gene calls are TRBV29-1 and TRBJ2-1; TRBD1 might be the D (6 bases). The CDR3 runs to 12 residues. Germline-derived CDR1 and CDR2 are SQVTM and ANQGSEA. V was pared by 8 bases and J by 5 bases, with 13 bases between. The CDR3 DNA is TGCAGCTTCGACAGGCGGCACAATGAGCAGTTCTTC. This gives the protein CSFDRRHNEQFF.

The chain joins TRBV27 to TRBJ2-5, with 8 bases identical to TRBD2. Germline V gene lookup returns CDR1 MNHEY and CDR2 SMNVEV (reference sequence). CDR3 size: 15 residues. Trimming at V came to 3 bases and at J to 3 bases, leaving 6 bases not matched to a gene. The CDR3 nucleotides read TGTGCCAGCAGTTTCAAGAGCGGGAGAGAAGAGACCCAGTACTTC. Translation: CASSFKSGREETQYF.

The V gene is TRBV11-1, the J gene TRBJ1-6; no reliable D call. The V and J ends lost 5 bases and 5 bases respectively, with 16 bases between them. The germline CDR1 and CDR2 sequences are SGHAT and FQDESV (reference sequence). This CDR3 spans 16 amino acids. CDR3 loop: CASSQAGERDNSPLHF. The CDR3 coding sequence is TGTGCCAGCAGCCAGGCTGGGGAGAGAGATAATTCACCCCTCCACTTT.

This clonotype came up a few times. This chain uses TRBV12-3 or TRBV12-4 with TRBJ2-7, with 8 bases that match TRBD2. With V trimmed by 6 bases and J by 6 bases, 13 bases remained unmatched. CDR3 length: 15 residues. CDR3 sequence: CASRPGLGARGEQYF. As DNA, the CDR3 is TGTGCCAGCAGGCCGGGACTAGGGGCGAGAGGCGAGCAGTACTTC.

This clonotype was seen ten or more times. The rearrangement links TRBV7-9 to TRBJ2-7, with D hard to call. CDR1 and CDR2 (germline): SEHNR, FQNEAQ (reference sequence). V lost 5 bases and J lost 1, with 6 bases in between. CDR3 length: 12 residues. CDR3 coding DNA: TGTGCCAGCAGCCGCATTTCCTACGAGCAGTACTTC. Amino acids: CASSRISYEQYF. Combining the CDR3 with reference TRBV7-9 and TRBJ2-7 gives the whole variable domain DTGVSQNPRHKITKRGQNVTFRCDPISEHNRLYWYRQTLGQGPEFLTYFQNEAQLEKSRLLSDRFSAERPKGSFSTLEIQRTEQGDSAMYLCASSRISYEQYFGPGTRLTVT.

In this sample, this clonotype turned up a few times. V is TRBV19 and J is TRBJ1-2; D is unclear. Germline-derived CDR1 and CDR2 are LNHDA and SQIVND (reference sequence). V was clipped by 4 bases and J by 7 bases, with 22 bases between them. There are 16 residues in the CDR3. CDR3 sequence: CASSTPLLGVGGGYTF. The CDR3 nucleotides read TGTGCCAGTAGTACTCCACTCCTGGGTGTAGGAGGTGGCTACACCTTC.

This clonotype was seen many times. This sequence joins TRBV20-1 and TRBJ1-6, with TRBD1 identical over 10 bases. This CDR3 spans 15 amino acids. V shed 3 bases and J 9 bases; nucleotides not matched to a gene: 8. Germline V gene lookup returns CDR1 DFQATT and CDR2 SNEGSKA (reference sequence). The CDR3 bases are TGCAGTGCTAGCGCCCGGGGACAGGGGAGTTCACCCCTCCACTTT. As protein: CSASARGQGSSPLHF.